The 28 T cell receptor beta chains below all came from one sample that was sequenced in a study of T-cell reconstitution after alpha-beta-depleted transplantation in children. Preparation of the TCRbeta library used unique molecular identifiers. TCRdb reprocessed the PCR reads via MiXCR and lists one record per CDR3 protein. Of a few hundred thousand distinct CDR3 sequences listed, roughly a tenth were seen once; the top ten hold about 4.9%. The sample in question was PBMCs from the stem cell graft donor, obtained from the stem cell graft. The receptor set was obtained from a human donor who donated a stem cell graft to a child with SCID.

The sample holds many counts of this clonotype. DNA for the CDR3: TGTGCCAGCAGTAAACGGACAGGGGGCTTATCGGGTAATGAAAAACTGTTTTTT. Protein product: CASSKRTGGLSGNEKLFF. The chain links TRBV6-1 to TRBJ1-4, with 11 bases identical to TRBD1. In germline, CDR1 is MNHNS, CDR2 SASEGT. J lost 4 bases, V lost 5 bases, and 12 bases had no gene match. The CDR3 length is 18 residues.

The table lists this clonotype with many counts. The chain links TRBV4-1 to TRBJ1-1; D is ambiguous. CDR1 and CDR2 (germline): MGHRA, YSYEKL. The CDR3 extends over 14 amino acids. Trimming removed 3 bases from V and 1 base from J, with 9 bases in between. Here the CDR3 DNA reads TGCGCCAGCAGCCACGGGATTCCGAACACTGAAGCTTTCTTT. Its protein is CASSHGIPNTEAFF.

This clonotype was picked up many times. The genes are TRBV20-1 and TRBJ2-4; D is possibly TRBD2 (7 bases). The V end lost 0 bases, the J end lost 16 bases, and 16 bases lay between the germline ends. The CDR3 is made up of 12 amino acids. CDR1 is DFQATT, CDR2 SNEGSKA, per germline (reference sequence). CDR3 loop: CSARDRTGGPYF. The CDR3 nucleotides read TGCAGTGCTAGAGATCGGACGGGGGGCCCATACTTC.

This clonotype was seen repeatedly, ten times or more. The chain joins TRBV12-3 or TRBV12-4 to TRBJ1-5; D is unresolved. V was cut by 2 bases and J by 0 bases, with 5 bases left in between. There are 14 residues in the CDR3. The CDR3 DNA reads as TGTGCCAGCAGTTTATGGGATAGCAATCAGCCCCAGCATTTT. Protein sequence: CASSLWDSNQPQHF.

The rearrangement links TRBV28 to TRBJ2-2, with D unresolved. Per the germline V gene, CDR1 is MDHEN and CDR2 is SYDVKM. Trimming took 10 bases from V and 6 from J, leaving 18 bases between them. The CDR3 is 14 residues long. The CDR3 sequence is CAMGPGLPSGELFF. CDR3 nucleotide sequence: TGTGCCATGGGCCCCGGGCTCCCCTCCGGGGAGCTGTTTTTT. Full variable domain (remainder filled in from reference TRBV28 and TRBJ2-2): DVKVTQSSRYLVKRTGEKVFLECVQDMDHENMFWYRQDPGLGLRLIYFSYDVKMKEKGDIPEGYSVSREKKERFSLILESASTNQTSMYLCAMGPGLPSGELFFGEGSRLTVL.

The V and J genes are TRBV7-4 and TRBJ2-6, with D unclear. Germline values: CDR1 SGHVT, CDR2 SQSDAQ. This CDR3 comprises 22 residues. V was trimmed by 3 bases and J by 0 bases, leaving 27 bases between them. The CDR3 spells CASSFSTLTSLFSSSGANVLTF. The CDR3, as DNA: TGTGCCAGCAGCTTTTCGACCCTCACATCCCTTTTCAGCAGCTCTGGGGCCAACGTCCTGACTTTC.

This clonotype was seen many times. The rearrangement uses TRBV7-2 and TRBJ2-1; 13 positions match TRBD2. Trimming took 5 bases from V and 9 from J; bases not matched to a gene: 4. The V gene's germline CDR1 is SGHTA and CDR2 FQGNSA. The CDR3 contains 14 residues. The chain's CDR3 is CASSTSGGATEQFF. The CDR3 nucleotides read TGTGCCAGCAGCACTAGCGGGGGGGCCACTGAGCAGTTCTTC.

The sample holds a few counts of this clonotype. This rearrangement joins TRBV7-9 to TRBJ2-1; 10 nucleotides line up with TRBD2. This CDR3 comprises 14 residues. Per germline, CDR1 SEHNR and CDR2 FQNEAQ (reference sequence). V lost 1 base to trimming and J lost 9 bases; unmatched junction nucleotides: 3. The CDR3 region has the DNA TGTGCCAGCAGCTTAGTGCAGCGGGGGGGTGAGCAGTTCTTC. Protein product: CASSLVQRGGEQFF.

This clonotype has ten or more counts. The gene calls are TRBV5-1 and TRBJ2-7; TRBD1 aligns across 7 bases. Losses at the gene ends were 0 bases for V and 2 bases for J; bases not matched to a gene: 8. CDR3 length: 16 amino acids. Germline V gene sequence: CDR1 SGHRS, CDR2 YFSETQ. CDR3 region: CASSLAVTGNTYEQYF. The CDR3, as DNA: TGCGCCAGCAGCTTGGCCGTGACAGGGAATACCTACGAGCAGTACTTC.

The chain is built from TRBV18 and TRBJ1-6; perhaps TRBD1 as D (6 bases). CDR3 length: 16 amino acids. The germline V gene has CDR1 KGHSH and CDR2 LQKENI. V dropped 3 bases and J dropped 5 bases, with 14 bases sitting between them. CDR3 DNA sequence: TGTGCCAGCTCACCGTACGGGGGGACAAATAATTCACCCCTCCACTTT. Translation gives CASSPYGGTNNSPLHF.

This clonotype was seen at least ten times. V and J are TRBV7-3 and TRBJ2-1; D may be TRBD1 or TRBD2 (5 bases each). The CDR3 is 16 residues long. The V end was cut by 5 bases, the J end by 1 base, with 15 bases between. The germline V gene encodes CDR1 SGHTA and CDR2 FQGTGA. The CDR3 DNA reads as TGTGCCAGCAGCCGACAGAGGGTAGGGTCCTACAATGAGCAGTTCTTC. Translating gives CASSRQRVGSYNEQFF.

The CDR3 sequence is CASSPTTGGIAGELFF. CDR3 sequence (DNA): TGTGCCAGCAGCCCGACGACAGGGGGCATAGCCGGGGAGCTGTTTTTT. This rearrangement joins TRBV5-5 to TRBJ2-2; 10 nucleotides match TRBD1. The CDR3 is 16 amino acids. Germline loops: CDR1 SGHKS, CDR2 YYEKEE (reference sequence). V was pared by 4 bases and J by 6 bases, with 9 bases of the junction left unmatched.

In its sample, this clonotype was seen many times. J is TRBJ2-5 and V is TRBV7-8, with 10 nucleotides matching TRBD2. Germline values: CDR1 SGHVS, CDR2 FQNEAQ. This CDR3 has 17 residues. V was pared by 1 base and J by 5 bases, with 10 bases of the junction left unmatched. The chain's CDR3 is CASSLGVAGGVSETQYF. CDR3 coding DNA: TGTGCCAGCAGCTTAGGGGTAGCGGGGGGCGTAAGTGAGACCCAGTACTTC. Using reference TRBV7-8 and TRBJ2-5 for the parts outside the CDR3, the full variable domain is GAGVSQSPRYKVAKRGQDVALRCDPISGHVSLFWYQQALGQGPEFLTYFQNEAQLDKSGLPSDRFFAERPEGSVSTLKIQRTQQEDSAVYLCASSLGVAGGVSETQYFGPGTRLLVL.

This clonotype was found many times. The V gene is TRBV29-1, the J gene TRBJ1-3, with 7 bases aligning to TRBD1. The CDR3 loop spans 13 amino acids. Germline V gene data show CDR1 as SQVTM and CDR2 as ANQGSEA. The trim removed 7 bases at V and 5 bases at J, leaving 8 bases unmatched. CDR3: CSATGVGRNTIYF. The CDR3 nucleotides read TGCAGCGCCACAGGGGTGGGAAGAAACACCATATATTTT.

The sample holds many counts of this clonotype. V gene TRBV5-1 combines with J gene TRBJ1-2, with TRBD1 as a possible D gene (6 bases). This CDR3 has 16 residues. Germline-derived CDR1 and CDR2 are SGHRS and YFSETQ. Trimming stripped 4 bases from V and 3 bases from J, with 19 bases between. For the CDR3, the DNA is TGCGCCAGCAGCCCTTCTTTCGGGGGCGATTACTATGGCTACACCTTC. Amino acids: CASSPSFGGDYYGYTF.

This clonotype was seen repeatedly, ten times or more. The chain couples TRBV12-3 or TRBV12-4 to TRBJ2-3; the D gene could be TRBD1 or TRBD2 (6 bases each). V lost 2 bases and J 2 bases, leaving 11 bases between the germline ends. This CDR3 has 15 amino acids. CDR3 in amino acids: CASSLWGADTDTQYF. Here the CDR3 DNA reads TGTGCCAGCAGTTTATGGGGGGCTGACACAGATACGCAGTATTTT.

At least ten counts were recorded for this clonotype. This sequence joins TRBV27 and TRBJ2-6; D unclear. This CDR3 spans 13 amino acids. Trimming took 8 bases from V and 4 from J, leaving 9 bases between them. The germline gives CDR1 MNHEY, CDR2 SMNVEV (reference sequence). The chain's CDR3 is CASGYIGANVLTF. The CDR3 DNA sequence: TGTGCCAGCGGTTATATAGGGGCCAACGTCCTGACTTTC.

This clonotype was counted ten times or more. J is TRBJ2-1 and V is TRBV7-8, with D perhaps matching TRBD1 (6 bases). The CDR3 covers 14 residues. Germline assignment: CDR1 SGHVS and CDR2 FQNEAQ. Trimming took 5 bases from V and 5 from J, leaving 13 bases between them. In nucleotides, the CDR3 is TGTGCCAGCAGCCAGAGACAGGCCCACAATGAGCAGTTCTTC. Encoded protein: CASSQRQAHNEQFF.

The V gene is TRBV5-1, the J gene TRBJ2-1, with 10 bases aligning to TRBD2. Unmatched junction bases numbered 4, after V lost 0 bases and J lost 7 bases. This CDR3 is built from 15 residues. Germline CDR1 SGHRS, CDR2 YFSETQ. The CDR3: CASSLDLAGVNEQFF. The CDR3 DNA follows: TGCGCCAGCAGCTTGGATCTAGCGGGGGTTAATGAGCAGTTCTTC.

This clonotype was seen many times. The chain uses TRBV5-1 and TRBJ1-1, with 9 bases that match TRBD1. The CDR3 has 18 amino acids. In germline, CDR1 is SGHRS, CDR2 YFSETQ. V lost 1 base to trimming and J lost 1 base; unmatched junction nucleotides: 11. In DNA form, the CDR3 reads TGCGCCAGCAGCTTGTGGGACAGGGAGGAAGTTTCGAACACTGAAGCTTTCTTT. Its protein is CASSLWDREEVSNTEAFF.

At least ten counts were recorded for this clonotype. The rearrangement uses TRBV5-1 and TRBJ2-1; no clear D gene. V shed 0 bases and J shed 4 bases, with 14 bases lying between them. The CDR3 has 16 residues. Germline loops: CDR1 SGHRS, CDR2 YFSETQ. CDR3 in amino acids: CASSLVPQVPYNEQFF. CDR3 nucleotides: TGCGCCAGCAGCTTGGTGCCTCAGGTTCCATACAATGAGCAGTTCTTC.

This clonotype was counted many times. V and J are TRBV5-1 and TRBJ2-3, with D hard to call. The germline V gene has CDR1 SGHRS and CDR2 YFSETQ. V lost 0 bases to trimming and J lost 6 bases, with 8 bases between them. The CDR3 runs to 13 residues. CDR3 coding DNA: TGCGCCAGCAGCTTGGAGACGCGGGATACGCAGTATTTT. Its protein product is CASSLETRDTQYF.

This clonotype has at least ten counts. The chain is built from TRBV2 and TRBJ1-2, with unresolved D. The CDR3 has 13 residues. The germline gives CDR1 SNHLY, CDR2 FYNNEI. V lost 8 bases and J 6 bases, leaving 16 bases between the germline ends. The CDR3 DNA follows: TGTGCCAGCGGCCAAACCCAGTCCCATGGCTACACCTTC. Protein: CASGQTQSHGYTF.

This clonotype was seen more than once but under ten times. The chain is built from TRBV20-1 and TRBJ2-1, with TRBD1 as a possible D gene (7 bases). Germline values: CDR1 DFQATT, CDR2 SNEGSKA (reference sequence). V lost 6 bases, J lost 8 bases, and 14 bases lay in between. The CDR3 extends over 12 amino acids. CDR3 nucleotides: TGCAGTGCCAGGACAGGAGGGTATGAGCAGTTCTTC. Protein sequence: CSARTGGYEQFF.

This clonotype was counted ten times or more. V gene TRBV7-9 combines with J gene TRBJ2-7, with 7 bases fitting TRBD1. J was trimmed by 1 base and V by 2 bases; bases with no gene match: 2. This CDR3 contains 14 residues. Germline assignment: CDR1 SEHNR and CDR2 FQNEAQ (reference sequence). The CDR3 DNA sequence: TGTGCCAGCAGCTTAATGGGACAGTCCTACGAGCAGTACTTC. Protein product: CASSLMGQSYEQYF.

This clonotype appeared many times. The chain links TRBV7-2 to TRBJ2-3; no clear D gene. The CDR3 spans 14 residues. From germline, CDR1 is SGHTA and CDR2 FQGNSA. With 3 bases removed from V and 0 bases from J, the gap between germline ends came to 7 bases. The chain's CDR3 is CASSFEQSTDTQYF. In nucleotides, the CDR3 is TGTGCCAGCAGCTTCGAACAGAGCACAGATACGCAGTATTTT.

V and J are TRBV12-3 or TRBV12-4 and TRBJ2-2, with a possible D match to TRBD1 (5 bases). V was clipped by 3 bases and J by 7 bases, with 9 bases between them. This CDR3 comprises 13 residues. CDR3 protein: CASSFQGYGELFF. The CDR3, as DNA: TGTGCCAGCAGTTTCCAGGGATACGGGGAGCTGTTTTTT.

V is TRBV9 and J is TRBJ1-2; the D is unclear. Trimming shortened V by 4 bases and J by 4 bases, and 17 bases separated the two germline ends. The CDR3 has 15 amino acids. Per germline, CDR1 SGDLS and CDR2 YYNGEE. CDR3 sequence reads: CASSSDLLSPYGYTF. In DNA form, the CDR3 reads TGTGCCAGCAGCTCGGACCTCCTATCCCCCTATGGCTACACCTTC.